These T cell receptor beta chains were read from a single sample in a study of neurological immune-mediated disorders. TCRdb re-derived calls from the 5' RACE reads in MiXCR, one entry per CDR3 protein. The sample yields about 29,000 distinct CDR3 sequences, about 3% seen once. Material: PBMCs. The receptors were sampled from a woman aged 25 to 45 with multiple sclerosis. CDR3s include the opening cysteine and the closing phenylalanine or tryptophan. Fields, in order: D gene, V gene, J gene, clone size, CDR3 DNA, CDR3 protein. The D gene is left open where the match is weak. Clone size is shown for a subset of rows, as once, few, many or a class of expanded clone.

-	TRBV7-8	TRBJ2-1	many	TGTGCCAGCAGCGAGGACAGAGGGAATGAGCAGTTCTTC	CASSEDRGNEQFF
TRBD2	TRBV20-1	TRBJ2-1	-	TGCAGTGCCGCAACGGGGAGGGTGCAGTTCTTC	CSAATGRVQFF
TRBD1	TRBV20-1	TRBJ1-2	many	TGCAGTGCTAATATCGGGACAGGTACTTTCTATGGCTACACCTTC	CSANIGTGTFYGYTF
TRBD2	TRBV5-1	TRBJ2-3	many	TGCGCCAGCAGCTTGGTTGCGGGGGGAGATACGCAGTATTTT	CASSLVAGGDTQYF
TRBD2	TRBV7-9	TRBJ2-4	medium-sized	TGTGCCAGCAGCTTAGAATGGGACAACGGGCTAGCGGGAGGGAACGAAAACATTCAGTACTTC	CASSLEWDNGLAGGNENIQYF
TRBD2	TRBV6-2/TRBV6-3	TRBJ2-1	many	TGTGCCAGCAGTTCCCCGGGACTAGCGGGGAATGAGCAGTTCTTC	CASSSPGLAGNEQFF
-	TRBV20-1	TRBJ2-5	many	TGCAGTGCTCCCGAAGGCAGTCAAGAGACCCAGTACTTC	CSAPEGSQETQYF
-	TRBV18	TRBJ2-7	few	TGTGCCAGCTCACCACTCGGGACCGCCACCTACGAGCAGTACTTC	CASSPLGTATYEQYF
TRBD1	TRBV2	TRBJ1-1	many	TGTGCCAGCAGTGAATTTAACAGGGGGAACACTGAAGCTTTCTTT	CASSEFNRGNTEAFF
TRBD1	TRBV12-3/TRBV12-4	TRBJ2-7	many	TGTGCCAGCAGTTTAGCGGACAGGGGGATCGACGAGCAGTACTTC	CASSLADRGIDEQYF
-	TRBV7-2	TRBJ1-1	many	TGTGCCAGCAGCTTGACACCCTTAAAGTATGAAGCTTTCTTT	CASSLTPLKYEAFF
-	TRBV19	TRBJ2-3	many	TGTGCCAGTAGAGAGGCCCCTGGAACAGATACGCAGTATTTT	CASREAPGTDTQYF
TRBD2	TRBV11-2	TRBJ2-7	-	TGTGCCAGCAGCTTAGTCCCCACTAGCGGAACCTACGAGCAGTACTTC	CASSLVPTSGTYEQYF
-	TRBV20-1	TRBJ1-5	many	TGCAGTGCTAGACCCCCGCGGAGCAATCAGCCCCAGAATTTT	CSARPPRSNQPQNF
-	TRBV5-1	TRBJ2-3	many	TGCGCCAGCAGCTTGACGCTAGCTCTAGATACGCAGTATTTT	CASSLTLALDTQYF
-	TRBV7-8	TRBJ2-5	many	TGTGCCAGCAGCCAAACGGGACTCTCAGAGACCCAGTACTTC	CASSQTGLSETQYF